This T cell receptor (beta chain) came from a study of human T cells and chemical hapten exposure. Study observations and caveats: Expanded TCRs made up significantly more big CDR3 similarity clusters than controls did.

Using its own MiXCR run on the RACE reads, TCRdb lists one record per CDR3 protein. In the table there are approximately 160,000 distinct CDR3 sequences, roughly 25% of which are singletons. Specified time point: patch test 3, about 24 weeks after DPC sensitization. The treatment is: therapeutic diphenylcyclopropenone sensitization with weekly scalp DPC. The V gene end was trimmed by 4 bases and the J gene end by 4 bases; junction bases not matched to a gene: 16. The CDR3 length is 19 residues. Of note for this clonotype: The antigen remains unidentified.

The clonotype comes from a young woman with alopecia areata. Some clones in this sample may be carry-over from other donors' samples. The material was whole blood, obtained in connection with sensitization to the hapten diphenylcyclopropenone (DPC). V is TRBV12-3 or TRBV12-4 and J is TRBJ2-1; TRBD2 matches at 10 bases. The CDR3 DNA sequence: TGTGCCAGCAGTTCCTCTAGCGGGAGCTTCGTTAGGTTGTACAATGAGCAGTTCTTC. Protein product: CASSSSSGSFVRLYNEQFF.